The clone carrying this TCR beta chain was found once. The CDR3 loop spans 15 amino acids. Germline V gene data show CDR1 as LNHDA and CDR2 as SQIVND (reference sequence). Trimming at V came to 7 bases and at J to 3 bases, leaving 7 bases not matched to a gene. How the authors handled the data: Nucleated cell number was recorded as an estimate derived from reference gene primer amplification. Repertoires were generated with immunoSEQ multiplex PCR, while TCRdb's copy carries only in-frame clones and drops some. The V and J calls and clone size are taken from that table; D and trimming were inferred from the DNA. Altogether under 55,000 clones are present, about nine tenths being singletons, with the ten largest covering about 9.2%. This specimen comes from a study of blood T cell repertoires in COVID-19. The overall study: Whether acute or convalescent, the COVID-19 samples came from the United States, Italy and Spain. From T cells, B-cell-depleted T cells, or PBMCs came the material, which was cDNA or gDNA.

The sequence derives from an elderly woman with active COVID-19. The sequenced sample consisted of peripheral blood. The chain is built from TRBV19 and TRBJ2-2, with TRBD2 identical over 8 bases. As DNA, the CDR3 is TGTGCCAGTACCCTCGGGGGGGCCGACACCGGGGAGCTGTTTTTT. It codes for CASTLGGADTGELFF.